Listed here are 2 T cell receptor beta chains from one sample, sequenced in a study of beta chain features in type 1 diabetes. Sequenced material consisted of expressed TCRB transcripts (all of the isolated RNA was reverse transcribed). Assay used: immunoSEQ multiplex PCR; TCRdb lists only in-frame clones, some missing. In the table there are a few hundred thousand clones, 9.5% to 12% of which are singletons. Sample: naive CD4+ T cells from blood. The receptors stem from a woman in her 30s in good health.

The chain carries TRBV5-4 and TRBJ2-1, with D tentatively TRBD2 (6 bases). This CDR3 is built from 16 residues. In germline, CDR1 is SGHNT, CDR2 YYREEE (reference sequence). Trimming pared 1 base from V and 8 bases from J, leaving 19 bases between. For the CDR3, the DNA is TGTGCCAGCAGCTTGCGGGTCGGGAGTACAAGCGATGAGCAGTTCTTC. Protein product: CASSLRVGSTSDEQFF.

This rearrangement joins TRBV9 to TRBJ2-3; TRBD2 matches at 11 bases. Germline V gene lookup returns CDR1 SGDLS and CDR2 YYNGEE. J lost 6 bases, V lost 5 bases, and 11 bases had no gene match. The CDR3 is made up of 16 amino acids. The CDR3 reads CASRGAASGRYDTQYF. The CDR3 DNA follows: TGTGCCAGCAGAGGGGCCGCTAGCGGGAGGTACGATACGCAGTATTTT. The variable domain in full, with the rest retrieved from reference TRBV9 and TRBJ2-3, is DSGVTQTPKHLITATGQRVTLRCSPRSGDLSVYWYQQSLDQGLQFLIQYYNGEERAKGNILERFSAQQFPDLHSELNLSSLELGDSALYFCASRGAASGRYDTQYFGPGTRLTVL.